This T cell receptor (beta chain) was captured by sequencing in a study of identical twins. TCRdb itself ran the 5' RACE reads through MiXCR, one entry per CDR3 protein. Here the sample spans 200,000 to 300,000 distinct CDR3 sequences, approximately 7% being singletons. The table lists this clonotype with many counts. The antigen is unknown. Study observations and caveats: The more abundant beta clonotypes in cord blood had fewer insertions, and memory repertoires did not show this. Among beta out-of-frame sequences, excess sharing between twins appeared weaker.

Trimming left V 5 bases short and J 0 bases short, with 11 bases between. The CDR3 is 15 amino acids. The same data also contributed to another study, on yellow fever vaccine responses in identical twins. As that report states: Twins reportedly mounted vaccine T cell responses that seemed partly convergent, partly personalized.

The receptor was derived from a woman under 30 in good health. This rearrangement joins TRBV12-3 or TRBV12-4 to TRBJ1-5, with no clear D. The sample taken for sequencing was memory (CD45RO+) T cells sorted from blood. The CDR3 nucleotides are TGTGCCAGCAGTCCGGACGGTAATAGCAATCAGCCCCAGCATTTT. It is translated as CASSPDGNSNQPQHF.